This TCR beta chain was identified in a study of T cell repertoires in cytomegalovirus infection. Study at large: Public TCR beta signatures were indicative of both CMV infection and a matching HLA type.

TCRdb reanalysed the reads using MiXCR and keeps one entry per CDR3 protein. The sample has nearly 650,000 distinct CDR3 sequences; 20% to 30% are singletons. Germline values: CDR1 LNHDA, CDR2 SQIVND (reference sequence). V gave up 8 bases and J gave up 4 bases; unmatched junction bases: 10. The CDR3 consists of 15 residues. V and J are TRBV19 and TRBJ1-2; TRBD1 aligns across 10 bases. This TCR derives from a human donor in good health (CMV status not recorded). Some clones in this sample may be carry-over from other donors' samples. The sequencing sample was made of CD8+ T cells from PBMCs. The CDR3 region is CASVGTGALIYGYTF. CDR3 DNA sequence: TGTGCCAGTGTGGGGACAGGGGCGCTCATCTATGGCTACACCTTC. Combining the CDR3 with reference TRBV19 and TRBJ1-2 gives the whole variable domain DGGITQSPKYLFRKEGQNVTLSCEQNLNHDAMYWYRQDPGQGLRLIYYSQIVNDFQKGDIAEGYSVSREKKESFPLTVTSAQKNPTAFYLCASVGTGALIYGYTFGSGTRLTVV.